These 15 T cell receptor beta chains originate from one sample sequenced in a study of STAT3 mutations in large granular lymphocyte leukemia. Study observations and caveats: Every T-cell large granular lymphocyte leukemia patient had at least one immunodominant TCR beta clonotype.

The assay was immunoSEQ multiplex PCR, and TCRdb's table has in-frame clones only and misses some. The sample yields over 5,000 clones, 85% to 95% seen once. Their target antigens are unknown. Sequences were obtained from peripheral blood mononuclear cells. These receptors originate from a man aged 55 to 70 with T-cell large granular lymphocyte leukemia. Some clones in this sample may be carry-over from other donors' samples.

The sample holds one count of this clone. This chain connects TRBV4-3 to TRBJ2-4, with 9 bases matching TRBD2. V lost 4 bases and J lost 3; bases outside the gene matches: 10. Germline V CDR1 and CDR2: LGHNA, YSLEER. This CDR3 comprises 17 residues. Here the CDR3 reads CASSRSSGIEVKNIQYF. The CDR3 DNA reads as TGCGCCAGCAGCCGGTCTAGCGGGATCGAAGTCAAAAACATTCAGTACTTC.

The chain has TRBV19 and TRBJ2-3; weak D call: TRBD1 (6 bases). Looked up from germline, CDR1 is LNHDA and CDR2 is SQIVND (reference sequence). The CDR3 is made up of 14 amino acids. V lost 3 bases and J lost 9, with 16 bases in between. CDR3 coding DNA: TGTGCCAGTAGTATCCGGGACACCGGAGCAACGCAGTATTTT. Its protein is CASSIRDTGATQYF.

The chain carries TRBV13 and TRBJ2-3; the D gene is possibly TRBD1 (5 bases). From germline, CDR1 is PRHDT and CDR2 FYEKMQ (reference sequence). This CDR3 contains 17 residues. V lost 4 bases and J 1 base, leaving 18 bases between the germline ends. CDR3 DNA: TGTGCCAGCAGCTCCACCCAGGGTTTAAGGGGCACAGATACGCAGTATTTT. Protein sequence: CASSSTQGLRGTDTQYF.

The rearrangement uses TRBV6-1 and TRBJ2-7, with no clear D. V dropped 4 bases and J dropped 6 bases, with 10 bases sitting between them. The CDR3 is made up of 12 amino acids. From germline, CDR1 is MNHNS and CDR2 SASEGT. The CDR3 region is CASSVALSEQYF. CDR3 bases: TGTGCCAGCAGTGTGGCCCTTAGCGAGCAGTACTTC.

This chain joins TRBV25-1 and TRBJ2-5, with 11 bases matching TRBD1. Germline V gene lookup returns CDR1 MGHDK and CDR2 SYGVNS. The CDR3 sequence is 16 residues long. Trimming cost V 3 bases and J 5 bases; bases outside gene matches: 8. The CDR3 is CASSDPGTGGGETQYF. For the CDR3, the DNA is TGTGCCAGCAGTGATCCCGGGACAGGGGGAGGGGAGACCCAGTACTTC.

The chain has TRBV15 and TRBJ2-1, with D possibly matching TRBD1 (5 bases). Trimming shortened V by 4 bases and J by 6 bases, and 22 bases separated the two germline ends. Germline values: CDR1 LNHNV, CDR2 YYDKDF (reference sequence). This CDR3 has 17 amino acids. Here the CDR3 DNA reads TGTGCCACCAGCAACCCACCCGCGCTAGGGGCCCTCAATGAGCAGTTCTTC. This sequence encodes CATSNPPALGALNEQFF.

The V gene is TRBV5-5, the J gene TRBJ2-3, with TRBD1 identical over 7 bases. Germline CDR1 reads SGHKS; CDR2 reads YYEKEE (reference sequence). CDR3 length: 16 amino acids. Trimming cost V 3 bases and J 2 bases; bases outside gene matches: 9. CDR3 coding DNA: TGTGCCAGCAGCTCTAATCCGGGACAGAACACAGATACGCAGTATTTT. Protein: CASSSNPGQNTDTQYF.

The chain has TRBV5-1 and TRBJ2-3, with no clear D. This CDR3 has 15 residues. The ends were cut back, 3 bases at V and 1 base at J, with 12 bases in the middle. CDR1 and CDR2 from the germline V gene are SGHRS and YFSETQ. CDR3 nucleotide sequence: TGCGCCAGCAGCTCTGCACCTAAGGGCACAGATACGCAGTATTTT. Its protein is CASSSAPKGTDTQYF.

The chain is built from TRBV4-2 and TRBJ2-3; 7 bases fit TRBD2. The CDR3 runs 16 residues. Germline CDR1 reads LGHNA; CDR2 reads YNFKEQ. Losses at the gene ends were 1 base for V and 3 bases for J; bases not matched to a gene: 7. For the CDR3, the DNA is TGTGCCAGCAGCCAAGGGTGGGGGGGAGAGACAGATACGCAGTATTTT. Translated: CASSQGWGGETDTQYF.

V is TRBV30 and J is TRBJ2-2, with TRBD1 identical over 9 bases. The germline V gene encodes CDR1 GTSNPN and CDR2 SVGIG (reference sequence). The CDR3 length is 15 residues. V was clipped by 3 bases and J by 5 bases; unmatched bases: 7. This CDR3 reads CAWRVRDRVTGELFF. As DNA, the CDR3 is TGTGCCTGGAGAGTCCGGGACAGGGTAACCGGGGAGCTGTTTTTT.

The chain employs TRBV5-1 and TRBJ2-2; 8 bases are shared with TRBD2. Germline V gives CDR1 SGHRS, CDR2 YFSETQ. The J segment lost 3 bases and the V segment lost 4 bases, leaving 8 bases of the junction unmatched. The CDR3 length is 16 residues. CDR3 DNA: TGCGCCAGCAGCGCGACTAGCGTTATAGACACCGGGGAGCTGTTTTTT. It specifies CASSATSVIDTGELFF.

The rearrangement uses TRBV27 and TRBJ2-6; D is ambiguous. Germline CDR1 is MNHEY and CDR2 is SMNVEV (reference sequence). This CDR3 comprises 14 residues. Between the trimmed V and J ends, which lost 2 bases and 4 bases, there was a span of 6 bases. The CDR3 sequence: CASSLSAGANVLTF. CDR3 coding DNA: TGTGCCAGCAGTTTAAGTGCCGGGGCCAACGTCCTGACTTTC.

The chain couples TRBV28 to TRBJ2-7; D uncertain. The germline V gene encodes CDR1 MDHEN and CDR2 SYDVKM. The CDR3 runs 14 residues. V was pared by 5 bases and J by 3 bases, with 14 bases between. The CDR3, as DNA: TGTGCCAGCAGTCGTCCACCTGCCTTCTACGAGCAGTACTTC. It translates to CASSRPPAFYEQYF.

V and J are TRBV11-2 and TRBJ2-4, with D hard to call. The V end was cut by 5 bases, the J end by 6 bases, with 11 bases between. The CDR3 sequence is 13 residues long. Germline loops: CDR1 SGHAT, CDR2 FQNNGV. The CDR3 reads CASSPEALNIQYF. The CDR3 DNA follows: TGTGCCAGCAGCCCCGAGGCCCTAAACATTCAGTACTTC.

The chain carries TRBV12-5 and TRBJ2-7, with D unresolved. V dropped 5 bases and J dropped 2 bases, with 10 bases sitting between them. This CDR3 is 13 amino acids long. The germline CDR1 and CDR2 sequences are LGHNT and FRNRAP. The CDR3, as DNA: TGTGCTAGTGGTATTAAAGGGCCCTACGAGCAGTACTTC. This gives the protein CASGIKGPYEQYF.